This TCR beta chain was recorded in a study of blood T cell repertoires in COVID-19. Study as a whole: The origin of the acute and convalescent COVID-19 samples was the United States, Italy and Spain. Sources were T cells, B-cell-depleted T cells, or PBMCs; the material itself was cDNA or gDNA.

Assay used: immunoSEQ multiplex PCR; TCRdb lists only in-frame clones, some missing. The table includes a few hundred thousand clones, nearly 90% detected once. Living in roughly 23 US areas, the participants were between roughly 18 and 90 years of age. Participants had their cohort set by participant-reported clinical history. The CDR3 totals 15 residues. V was clipped by 3 bases and J by 2 bases; unmatched bases: 6. Germline V gene data show CDR1 as SGDLS and CDR2 as YYNGEE. This chain uses TRBV9 with TRBJ2-7; 9 positions agree with TRBD1. This receptor was identified in a woman between 50 and 59 years old who had been exposed to COVID-19. The sequenced sample consisted of PBMCs or T cells enriched from blood (not recorded which). The CDR3 here is CASSARQGETYEQYF. CDR3 bases: TGTGCCAGCAGCGCACGACAGGGGGAGACCTACGAGCAGTACTTC.